Following are 30 T cell receptor beta chains from one sample sequenced in a study of blood T cell repertoires in COVID-19. Here immunoSEQ multiplex PCR was the method, and the copy in TCRdb shows in-frame clones only, minus some. The sample lists a few hundred thousand clones; approximately 82% were seen once. The sequenced material came from peripheral blood. Receptors were obtained from a woman between 18 and 30 years old with acute or convalescent COVID-19.

This rearrangement joins TRBV11-2 to TRBJ1-2; 7 bases fit TRBD1. Germline CDR1 and CDR2: SGHAT and FQNNGV. There are 14 residues in the CDR3. After removal of 3 bases from V and 4 bases from J, the junction contained 5 bases not matched to a gene. CDR3 protein: CASSFDRESYGYTF. CDR3 nucleotide sequence: TGTGCCAGCAGCTTTGACAGGGAATCCTATGGCTACACCTTC.

The chain is built from TRBV7-2 and TRBJ2-7; the D gene is possibly TRBD1 (6 bases). Germline-derived CDR1 and CDR2 are SGHTA and FQGNSA. The CDR3 length is 15 residues. Trimming left V 2 bases short and J 4 bases short, with 15 bases between. The chain's CDR3 is CASSLYGGGGYEQYF. For the CDR3, the DNA is TGTGCCAGCAGCTTATATGGGGGCGGAGGTTACGAGCAGTACTTC. Using reference TRBV7-2 and TRBJ2-7 for the parts outside the CDR3, the full variable domain is GAGVSQSPSNKVTEKGKDVELRCDPISGHTALYWYRQSLGQGLEFLIYFQGNSAPDKSGLPSDRFSAERTGGSVSTLTIQRTQQEDSAVYLCASSLYGGGGYEQYFGPGTRLTVT.

This clone was detected only a few times. The chain uses TRBV24-1 and TRBJ1-1, with D possibly being TRBD1 (5 bases). With 8 bases removed from V and 4 bases from J, the gap between germline ends came to 13 bases. The CDR3 consists of 13 residues. CDR1 is KGHDR, CDR2 SFDVKD, per germline. The CDR3 DNA is TGTGCCACCACCGGAGCGGGGGGCACTGAAGCTTTCTTT. This gives the protein CATTGAGGTEAFF.

V gene TRBV27 combines with J gene TRBJ2-7, with 7 positions matching TRBD1. The germline V gene encodes CDR1 MNHEY and CDR2 SMNVEV (reference sequence). This CDR3 contains 16 residues. V was pared by 2 bases and J by 2 bases, with 9 bases of the junction left unmatched. The CDR3 reads CASSLIPDRITYEQYF. The CDR3 coding sequence is TGTGCCAGCAGTTTAATCCCGGACAGGATCACCTACGAGCAGTACTTC.

This clone has a single count. The V and J genes are TRBV30 and TRBJ2-2; TRBD1 might be the D (5 bases). V was shortened by 1 base and J by 5 bases, with 5 bases between the two germline ends. Per germline, CDR1 GTSNPN and CDR2 SVGIG (reference sequence). The CDR3 runs to 12 residues. The CDR3 DNA sequence: TGTGCCTGGAGTGCAGGGACCGGGGAGCTGTTTTTT. Encoded protein: CAWSAGTGELFF.

The chain employs TRBV19 and TRBJ2-1, with 9 nucleotides matching TRBD2. Per germline, CDR1 LNHDA and CDR2 SQIVND (reference sequence). The CDR3 spans 18 residues. The trim removed 6 bases at V and 0 bases at J, leaving 12 bases unmatched. The CDR3 sequence is CASRGEISGRFSYNEQFF. CDR3 sequence (DNA): TGTGCCAGTAGGGGGGAGATTAGCGGGAGATTCTCCTACAATGAGCAGTTCTTC. The full variable domain, with the rest looked up from reference TRBV19 and TRBJ2-1, is DGGITQSPKYLFRKEGQNVTLSCEQNLNHDAMYWYRQDPGQGLRLIYYSQIVNDFQKGDIAEGYSVSREKKESFPLTVTSAQKNPTAFYLCASRGEISGRFSYNEQFFGPGTRLTVL.

The gene calls are TRBV5-5 and TRBJ1-3; 11 positions match TRBD1. CDR1 is SGHKS and CDR2 is YYEKEE in the germline V gene (reference sequence). The CDR3 loop spans 15 amino acids. J was trimmed by 4 bases and V by 4 bases; bases with no gene match: 4. CDR3 DNA: TGTGCCAGCAGCCCGGGACAGGGGGTAGGAAACACCATATATTTT. Amino acid sequence: CASSPGQGVGNTIYF.

The CDR3 sequence: CASSFQGNSPLHF. CDR3 coding DNA: TGTGCCAGCAGCTTCCAGGGTAATTCACCCCTCCACTTT. The genes are TRBV11-2 and TRBJ1-6; possible D gene TRBD1, 5 bases. V shed 3 bases and J shed 6 bases, with 6 bases lying between them. The CDR3 is 13 residues long. The germline CDR1 and CDR2 sequences are SGHAT and FQNNGV.

V gene TRBV5-1 combines with J gene TRBJ1-1; D remains ambiguous. Trimming took 6 bases from V and 3 from J, leaving 30 bases between them. This CDR3 contains 19 residues. Germline-derived CDR1 and CDR2 are SGHRS and YFSETQ. In DNA form, the CDR3 reads TGCGCCAGCACCTACTCCGGGCCCCAAATCGGGGATTTGGACACTGAAGCTTTCTTT. Protein: CASTYSGPQIGDLDTEAFF.

The J gene is TRBJ2-1, the V gene TRBV13, with TRBD1 as a possible D gene (6 bases). Germline values: CDR1 PRHDT, CDR2 FYEKMQ (reference sequence). V was clipped by 5 bases and J by 7 bases, with 18 bases between them. The CDR3 extends over 15 amino acids. Written as DNA, the CDR3 is TGTGCCAGCAGCCCGCCCCAGGGGTGGAGAAATGAGCAGTTCTTC. This codes for CASSPPQGWRNEQFF.

J is TRBJ1-1 and V is TRBV7-6, with D possibly matching TRBD1 (5 bases). Trimming stripped 0 bases from V and 6 bases from J, with 14 bases between. The CDR3 consists of 15 residues. CDR1 and CDR2 (germline): SGHVS, FNYEAQ. CDR3 region: CASSLAWGSEAEAFF. In DNA, the CDR3 is TGTGCCAGCAGCTTAGCGTGGGGCAGTGAGGCTGAAGCTTTCTTT. The variable domain in full, completed from reference TRBV7-6 and TRBJ1-1, reads GAGVSQSPRYKVTKRGQDVALRCDPISGHVSLYWYRQALGQGPEFLTYFNYEAQQDKSGLPNDRFSAERPEGSISTLTIQRTEQRDSAMYRCASSLAWGSEAEAFFGQGTRLTVV.

This clone showed up just a few times. The chain couples TRBV18 to TRBJ1-6; D is possibly TRBD1 (6 bases). Germline V CDR1 and CDR2: KGHSH, LQKENI. The V gene lost 4 bases and the J gene lost 7 bases, with 11 bases spanning the gap. The CDR3 loop spans 14 amino acids. In DNA form, the CDR3 reads TGTGCCAGCTCACAACAGGGACAAAATTCACCCCTCCACTTT. Translating gives CASSQQGQNSPLHF.

This chain links TRBV7-6 with TRBJ1-3; D not certain. Trimming left V 5 bases short and J 2 bases short, with 13 bases between. This CDR3 is 15 amino acids long. Germline V lookup: CDR1 SGHVS, CDR2 FNYEAQ. CDR3: CASSRVGSAGNTIYF. The CDR3 DNA sequence: TGTGCCAGCAGCCGAGTGGGCTCTGCTGGAAACACCATATATTTT.

Note on this clone: Other DNA sequences in this sample translate to the same CDR3. The chain recombines TRBV19 with TRBJ1-5; 7 nucleotides agree with TRBD1. With 3 bases clipped from V and 0 bases from J, the junction kept 8 bases outside the gene matches. CDR1 and CDR2 (germline): LNHDA, SQIVND (reference sequence). This CDR3 is 17 amino acids long. CDR3 DNA sequence: TGTGCCAGTAGTATCTACCAGGGGGGCAGTAGCAATCAGCCCCAGCATTTT. The encoded protein is CASSIYQGGSSNQPQHF.

The rearrangement joins TRBV7-9 to TRBJ2-7; 10 nucleotides line up with TRBD1. J lost 4 bases, V lost 8 bases, and 8 bases had no gene match. The CDR3 is 14 amino acids. Per germline, CDR1 SEHNR and CDR2 FQNEAQ (reference sequence). This CDR3 reads CASAGQGLSYEQYF. In nucleotides, the CDR3 is TGTGCCAGCGCGGGACAGGGGTTGTCGTACGAGCAGTACTTC.

This clone was seen ten or more times. This chain links TRBV28 with TRBJ2-7; 9 nucleotides align to TRBD1. The CDR3 has 16 residues. Germline V gene data show CDR1 as MDHEN and CDR2 as SYDVKM. V lost 3 bases and J lost 5; bases outside the gene matches: 11. In nucleotides, the CDR3 is TGTGCCAGCAGTTTTGTAGCGTGGACAGGGGACCACGAGCAGTACTTC. Encoded protein: CASSFVAWTGDHEQYF.

The chain links TRBV6-2 or TRBV6-3 to TRBJ1-5; the D is unclear. With 1 base removed from V and 0 bases from J, the gap between germline ends came to 10 bases. CDR3 length: 16 residues. From germline, CDR1 is MNHEY and CDR2 SVGEGT. CDR3 DNA sequence: TGTGCCAGCAGTTACTGGGCAGAATATAGCAATCAGCCCCAGCATTTT. Residues: CASSYWAEYSNQPQHF.

This chain connects TRBV29-1 to TRBJ1-3; D gene uncertain. Trimming left V 8 bases short and J 2 bases short, with 16 bases between. Germline values: CDR1 SQVTM, CDR2 ANQGSEA. CDR3 length: 14 amino acids. CDR3 sequence (DNA): TGCAGCACCTCTGAGGGCGTTACTGGAAACACCATATATTTT. Its translation: CSTSEGVTGNTIYF.

This sequence joins TRBV5-1 and TRBJ1-2, with D perhaps TRBD1 (6 bases). The CDR3 sequence is 15 residues long. The V end was cut by 0 bases, the J end by 5 bases, with 14 bases between. CDR1 and CDR2 (germline): SGHRS, YFSETQ. CDR3 in DNA: TGCGCCAGCAGCTTGGGATTAGGACAGCCTTATGGCTACACCTTC. It is translated as CASSLGLGQPYGYTF.

The chain recombines TRBV6-4 with TRBJ2-1, with D perhaps TRBD1 (5 bases). The CDR3 sequence is 15 residues long. V lost 6 bases to trimming and J lost 7 bases, with 19 bases between them. In germline, CDR1 is MRHNA, CDR2 SNTAGT. CDR3: CASSKDSLFTNEQFF. The CDR3 region has the DNA TGTGCCAGCAGCAAAGACAGCCTTTTTACAAATGAGCAGTTCTTC.

The chain has TRBV2 and TRBJ1-2, with 9 positions matching TRBD1. Looked up from germline, CDR1 is SNHLY and CDR2 is FYNNEI. This CDR3 contains 15 residues. The junction had 7 bases not matched to a gene; V was cut back by 0 bases and J by 8 bases. CDR3 amino acids: CASSEAQGTGRGYTF. CDR3 coding DNA: TGTGCCAGCAGTGAAGCGCAAGGGACAGGGAGGGGCTACACCTTC.

The chain links TRBV9 to TRBJ2-7; D is unclear. The CDR3 spans 14 residues. V lost 0 bases to trimming and J lost 3 bases, with 10 bases between them. From germline, CDR1 is SGDLS and CDR2 YYNGEE. In DNA form, the CDR3 reads TGTGCCAGCAGCGTAGAAGATAGCAGCTACGAGCAGTACTTC. Protein product: CASSVEDSSYEQYF.

The gene calls are TRBV5-5 and TRBJ1-4; no firm D call. This CDR3 is built from 14 residues. Trimming cost V 0 bases and J 7 bases, with 10 bases left between them. Germline CDR1 reads SGHKS; CDR2 reads YYEKEE (reference sequence). The CDR3 DNA reads as TGTGCCAGCAGCTTGGGAGGCCCTATTGAAAAACTGTTTTTT. Encoded protein: CASSLGGPIEKLFF.

V gene TRBV10-3 combines with J gene TRBJ2-3; 12 bases match TRBD2. The junction had 5 bases not matched to a gene; V was cut back by 6 bases and J by 4 bases. This CDR3 spans 15 amino acids. In germline, CDR1 is ENHRY, CDR2 SYGVKD. The CDR3 here is CAISLGTSGPDTQYF. DNA of the CDR3: TGTGCCATCAGCTTAGGGACTAGCGGGCCAGATACGCAGTATTTT.

The rearrangement uses TRBV18 and TRBJ2-2; D call uncertain. Germline CDR1 KGHSH, CDR2 LQKENI. V shed 3 bases and J shed 6 bases, with 8 bases lying between them. The CDR3 runs 13 residues. The CDR3: CASSPGRSGELFF. In nucleotides, the CDR3 is TGTGCCAGCTCACCCGGTCGGTCCGGGGAGCTGTTTTTT.

The chain is built from TRBV18 and TRBJ2-1; D is undetermined. The germline V gene has CDR1 KGHSH and CDR2 LQKENI. V lost 5 bases, J lost 6 bases, and 17 bases lay in between. CDR3 length: 15 amino acids. The CDR3 sequence is CASSATSGRRNEQFF. In DNA form, the CDR3 reads TGTGCCAGCTCAGCGACCAGTGGGCGTCGCAATGAGCAGTTCTTC. Full variable domain (outside the CDR3, taken from reference TRBV18 and TRBJ2-1): NAGVMQNPRHLVRRRGQEARLRCSPMKGHSHVYWYRQLPEEGLKFMVYLQKENIIDESGMPKERFSAEFPKEGPSILRIQQVVRGDSAAYFCASSATSGRRNEQFFGPGTRLTVL.

Here the CDR3 reads CASSLGTSGRLTGELFF. The CDR3 DNA reads as TGCGCCAGCAGCTTGGGGACTAGCGGGAGATTGACCGGGGAGCTGTTTTTT. The chain carries TRBV5-1 and TRBJ2-2, with 13 bases identical to TRBD2. The CDR3 covers 17 residues. V lost 0 bases to trimming and J lost 5 bases; unmatched junction nucleotides: 4. CDR1 is SGHRS, CDR2 YFSETQ, per germline.

The genes are TRBV6-6 and TRBJ2-1, with D maybe TRBD1 (5 bases). The CDR3 loop spans 13 amino acids. The germline V gene encodes CDR1 MNHNY and CDR2 SVGAGI (reference sequence). Trimming removed 6 bases from V and 6 bases from J, with 12 bases in between. The CDR3 DNA reads TGTGCCAGCAGGTCGACAGAGTCCAATGAGCAGTTCTTC. Translation: CASRSTESNEQFF.

V is TRBV3-1 (or the pseudogene TRBV3-2) and J is TRBJ2-2, with 9 nucleotides matching TRBD2. CDR1 and CDR2 (germline): LGHDT, YNNKEL (reference sequence). This CDR3 comprises 16 residues. J was trimmed by 7 bases and V by 4 bases; bases with no gene match: 10. In DNA form, the CDR3 reads TGTGCCAGCAGCCCACATGGGGGGACTAGCTACGGGGAGCTGTTTTTT. Encoded protein: CASSPHGGTSYGELFF.

The chain recombines TRBV11-2 with TRBJ2-7; D might be TRBD2 (6 bases). The CDR3 sequence is 14 residues long. Germline V gene sequence: CDR1 SGHAT, CDR2 FQNNGV. Between the trimmed V and J ends, which lost 5 bases and 2 bases, there was a span of 13 bases. The CDR3 here is CASSRLEGAYEQYF. CDR3 sequence (DNA): TGTGCCAGCAGCCGACTAGAAGGAGCCTACGAGCAGTACTTC.